The clone carrying this T cell receptor beta chain was counted a few times. Its antigen is unidentified. The sample originates from a study of cytomegalovirus exposure and HLA in healthy donors. 60 Vbeta and 13 Jbeta primers were used in PCR. Assay: immunoSEQ multiplex PCR; the TCRdb copy retains only in-frame clones and omits some. The table lists about 120,000 clones, 15% to 20% of them singletons. CDR1 is SNHLY and CDR2 is FYNNEI in the germline V gene. This CDR3 has 14 amino acids. V lost 6 bases to trimming and J lost 3 bases, with 15 bases between them. Broader study findings: Reports described diagnosis of cytomegalovirus status by the classifier as highly specific and sensitive. CMV serostatus alone was available as immune exposure information.

This chain uses TRBV2 with TRBJ2-7; D possibly corresponds to TRBD1 (5 bases). Sequenced: PBMCs. This clonotype originated in a female donor in good health and CMV-seropositive. CDR3: CASRTVGARYEQYF. CDR3 DNA sequence: TGTGCCAGCAGAACAGTTGGGGCCCGCTACGAGCAGTACTTC.